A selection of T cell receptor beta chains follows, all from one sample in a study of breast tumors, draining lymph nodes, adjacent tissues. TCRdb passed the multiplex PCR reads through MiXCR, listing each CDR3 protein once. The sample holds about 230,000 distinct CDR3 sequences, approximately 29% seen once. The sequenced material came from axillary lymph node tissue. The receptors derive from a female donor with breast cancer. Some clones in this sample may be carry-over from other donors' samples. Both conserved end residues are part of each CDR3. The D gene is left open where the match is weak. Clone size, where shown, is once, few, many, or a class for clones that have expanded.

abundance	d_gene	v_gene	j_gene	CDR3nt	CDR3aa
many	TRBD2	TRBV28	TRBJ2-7	TGTGCCAGCAGTTCCCAAACCCGGACTAGCGGGGGGGTGTACTTC	CASSSQTRTSGGVYF
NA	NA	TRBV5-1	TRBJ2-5	TGCGCCAGCAGATTGGCGGAGACCCAGTACTTC	CASRLAETQYF
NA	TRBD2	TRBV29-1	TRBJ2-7	TGCAGCGTTGGAAATAGCGGGGACTACGAGCAGTACTTC	CSVGNSGDYEQYF
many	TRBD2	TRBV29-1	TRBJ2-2	TGCAGCGCTCGGCCGGGACTAGCGGGAGGAGGCGCCGGGGAGCTGTTTTTT	CSARPGLAGGGAGELFF
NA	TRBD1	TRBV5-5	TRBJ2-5	TGTGCCAGCAGACACGTAGCCGCCGGGACAGGGTTGGAGACCCAGTACTTC	CASRHVAAGTGLETQYF
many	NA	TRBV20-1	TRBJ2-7	TGCAGTGCTAGGGAGGGTACTATCTACGAGCAGTACTTC	CSAREGTIYEQYF
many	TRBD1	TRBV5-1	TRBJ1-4	TGCGCCAGCACCCGGACAGGTTTAAATGAAAAACTGTTTTTT	CASTRTGLNEKLFF
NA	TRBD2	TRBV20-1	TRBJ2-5	TGCAGTGCTAGTCCTCCCGGGACTAGCGACGAGACCCAGTACTTC	CSASPPGTSDETQYF
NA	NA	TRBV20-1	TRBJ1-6	TGCAGTGCTAGAGAGGGTGGATCCTATAATTCACCCCTCCACTTT	CSAREGGSYNSPLHF
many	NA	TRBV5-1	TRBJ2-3	TGCGCCAGCAGCCAAAGGGGAGGTAGCACAGATACGCAGTATTTT	CASSQRGGSTDTQYF
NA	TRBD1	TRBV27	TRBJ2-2	TGTGCCAGCAGTGCCGCCGGGACAGAGAACACCGGGGAGCTGTTTTTT	CASSAAGTENTGELFF
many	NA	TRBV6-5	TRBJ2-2	TGTGCCAGCAGATTAAAGGAGCGGGCGAACACCGGGGAGCTGTTTTTT	CASRLKERANTGELFF
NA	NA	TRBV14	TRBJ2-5	TGTGCCAGCAGCCACATAGGGGCAGGGAAAGAGACCCAGTACTTC	CASSHIGAGKETQYF
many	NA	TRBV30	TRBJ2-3	TGTGCCTGGAGTGAGGGGCTCGGGGGCGGGACAGATACGCAGTATTTT	CAWSEGLGGGTDTQYF
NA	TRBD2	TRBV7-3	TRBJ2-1	TGTGCCAGCAGCGTGACTAGCGGGGCTTACAATGAGCAGTTCTTC	CASSVTSGAYNEQFF
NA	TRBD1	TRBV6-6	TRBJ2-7	TGTGCCAACAGGGACAGCGACACCTACGAGCAGTACTTC	CANRDSDTYEQYF
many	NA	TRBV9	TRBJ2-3	TGTGCCAGCAGCCTGGGGCTCCCGAGCACAGATACGCAGTATTTT	CASSLGLPSTDTQYF
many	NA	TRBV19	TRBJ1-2	TGTGCCAGTAGTTTGACATTTAGCTATGGCTACACCTTC	CASSLTFSYGYTF
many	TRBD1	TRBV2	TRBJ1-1	TGTGCCAGCACCTTAAGGCAGGGGGCGCAGGGAAACACTGAAGCTTTCTTT	CASTLRQGAQGNTEAFF
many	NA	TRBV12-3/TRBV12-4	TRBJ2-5	TGTGCCAGCAGTTTAGCACAGGGCCAGACCCAGTACTTC	CASSLAQGQTQYF
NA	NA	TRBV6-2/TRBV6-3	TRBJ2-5	TGTGCCAGCAGCCCTCTGGGGGGCGTCCAAGAGACCCAGTACTTC	CASSPLGGVQETQYF
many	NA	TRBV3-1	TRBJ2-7	TGTGCCAGCAGCCAGATCGCAGGTTCCTTATACGAGCAGTACTTC	CASSQIAGSLYEQYF
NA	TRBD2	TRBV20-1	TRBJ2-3	TGCAGTGCTGGACCCTATGGGACTAGCGCGAGAGGTGAATATAGCACAGATACGCAGTATTTT	CSAGPYGTSARGEYSTDTQYF
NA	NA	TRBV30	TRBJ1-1	TGTGCCTGGAGTGTACGAATAGGTCAGAACGTGGTTAGGGGAGCTTTCTTT	CAWSVRIGQNVVRGAFF